These 15 T cell receptor beta chains originate from one sample sequenced in a study of tissue T cells after allogeneic stem cell transplantation. Using immunoSEQ multiplex PCR, the repertoire was profiled, and TCRdb retains in-frame clones only, with some absent. Seen here are thousands of clones, nearly 50% observed once, and the top ten hold about 35%. Noted time point: mouse harvest day 14 after allogeneic transplant. Mouse grafts combined 10^7 T-cell-depleted bone marrow cells with 10^6 splenic CD5+ T cells. The specimen sequenced was lymph node tissue. The source of these receptors is a female BALB/c mouse given C57BL/6 T cells with graft-versus-host disease after an allogeneic hematopoietic cell transplant.

The sample holds a few counts of this clone. Gene names follow the mouse nomenclature. The read comes to an end 1 residue before the CDR3 does, leaving the germline J gene to fill in the end. V and J are TRBV26 and TRBJ2-3, with D possibly TRBD1 on 5 matching bases. This CDR3 region has 15 residues. In germline, CDR1 is KGHPV, CDR2 FQNQEV (reference sequence). The V end was cut by 3 bases, the J end by 0 bases, with 10 bases between. The sequenced part of the CDR3 DNA is TGTGCCAGCAGTCTTCAGGGCTCTAGTGCAGAAACGCTGTAT. Residues: CASSLQGSSAETLY. The CDR3 as a whole reads CASSLQGSSAETLYF.

Worth noting for this clone: Gene labels here are mouse ones. The read terminates 1 residue before the CDR3 end, so the remaining end is supplied by the germline J gene. This sequence joins TRBV31 and TRBJ1-3; TRBD1 matches 7 bases. This CDR3 spans 14 amino acids. The trim removed 0 bases at V and 3 bases at J, leaving 2 bases unmatched. Germline CDR1 GKSSPN, CDR2 SITVG. CDR3 bases read: TGTGCCTGGAGTCTTACAGGGGTTGGAAATACGCTCTAT. This codes for CAWSLTGVGNTLY. The full-length CDR3 reads as CAWSLTGVGNTLYF.

This clone was seen more than once but under ten times. Mouse names are used for the genes. The sequenced fragment ends 1 residue before the CDR3 boundary, so the rest is inferred from the germline J gene. The chain is built from TRBV26 and TRBJ2-5; D is ambiguous. Germline-derived CDR1 and CDR2 are KGHPV and FQNQEV (reference sequence). This CDR3 region has 13 residues. The ends were cut back, 4 bases at V and 0 bases at J, with 5 bases in the middle. CDR3 bases read: TGTGCCAGCAGTCCGACAAACCAAGACACCCAGTAC. Its protein product is CASSPTNQDTQY. The full CDR3 protein reads CASSPTNQDTQYF.

Comment on this clone: Mouse names are used for the genes. CDR3 DNA, as far as it was read: TGCTCCAGCAGGGGGGGGCATAGTGCAGAAACGCTGTAT. Translation gives CSSRGGHSAETLY. The entire CDR3 reads CSSRGGHSAETLYF. The chain carries TRBV23 and TRBJ2-3; no check of the table's D call, TRBD2, against the DNA was made. The CDR3 end lies 1 residue beyond the end of the read and is filled in from the germline J gene. Germline V gives CDR1 KGHTA, CDR2 FQNQQP. CDR3 size: 14 residues.

In the case of this clone: Mouse germline and gene names are used. Coverage ceases 1 residue before the CDR3 finishes, and the germline J gene fills in the end. The chain carries TRBV12-2 and TRBJ1-1, with D uncertain. V was shortened by 2 bases and J by 1 base, with 4 bases between the two germline ends. The CDR3 sequence is 12 residues long. Germline loops: CDR1 SGHLS, CDR2 HYDKME. CDR3 bases read: TGTGCCAGCTCTCACAGGAACACAGAAGTCTTC. Protein product: CASSHRNTEVF. The full CDR3 protein is CASSHRNTEVFF.

On this clone itself: The germline and genes are mouse ones. CDR3 protein: CASSQPLGGQDTQYF. CDR3 DNA, as far as it was read: TGTGCCAGCAGCCAACCACTGGGGGGGCAAGACACCCAGTAC. The rearrangement links TRBV5 to TRBJ2-5, with 10 bases matching TRBD2. The CDR3 goes on 1 residue after the read ends, and that part is filled in from the germline J gene. Germline V lookup: CDR1 LGHNA, CDR2 YNLKQL (reference sequence). The CDR3 covers 15 residues. J was trimmed by 3 bases and V by 2 bases; bases with no gene match: 2.

This clone was recorded a few times. Mouse germline and gene names are used. Read sequence stops 1 residue before the CDR3 end, and the germline J gene provides the missing end. The genes are TRBV31 and TRBJ2-1; the match to TRBD2 covers 8 bases. This CDR3 region has 16 residues. With 3 bases clipped from V and 2 bases from J, the junction kept 9 bases outside the gene matches. In germline, CDR1 is GKSSPN, CDR2 SITVG. This CDR3 reads CAWSPPGGRDYAEQFF. The DNA read from the CDR3 is TGTGCCTGGAGCCCCCCGGGGGGGCGGGACTATGCTGAGCAGTTC.

Regarding this clone: Any gene name here is a mouse gene name. The read stops 1 residue short of the end of the CDR3; the missing end is completed from the germline J gene. V gene TRBV12-2 combines with J gene TRBJ2-4; no clear D gene. V shed 0 bases and J shed 2 bases, with 5 bases lying between them. Germline V gene lookup returns CDR1 SGHLS and CDR2 HYDKME. The CDR3 sequence is 13 residues long. CDR3 DNA, as far as it was read: TGTGCCAGCTCTCTCCGAACTCAAAACACCTTGTAC. Its translation is CASSLRTQNTLY. The CDR3 in full is CASSLRTQNTLYF.

The table lists this clone with a few counts. The listed genes are named as in mouse. From the germline J gene comes the end of the CDR3, since the read stops 1 residue before it. The V call is TRBV26, the J call TRBJ1-2, with a weak D call TRBD1 (5 bases). Germline assignment: CDR1 KGHPV and CDR2 FQNQEV (reference sequence). Trimming removed 0 bases at V and 3 bases at J, with 8 bases between. The CDR3 has 14 residues. The CDR3 region is CASSLSPGYSDYTF. The part of the CDR3 DNA that was read is TGTGCCAGCAGTCTGTCCCCAGGGTACTCCGACTACACC.

A remark on this clone: Here the gene names and germline are mouse. The missing CDR3 end, 1 residue past where the read stops, is filled in from the germline J gene. This chain uses TRBV13-3 with TRBJ1-3; no definite D call. Germline V gene sequence: CDR1 NNHDY, CDR2 SYVADS. There are 11 residues in the CDR3. V was shortened by 5 bases and J by 6 bases, with 6 bases between the two germline ends. Here the CDR3 reads CASRTQNTLYF. The part of the CDR3 DNA that was read is TGTGCCAGCAGGACACAAAATACGCTCTAT.

In the case of this clone: Each gene name is a mouse one. The read comes to an end 1 residue before the CDR3 does, leaving the germline J gene to fill in the end. The gene calls are TRBV20 and TRBJ1-3; possibly TRBD1 for D (5 bases). Trimming removed 0 bases from V and 0 bases from J, with 6 bases in between. Germline V gene lookup returns CDR1 GFQATS and CDR2 STVNSAI. The CDR3 totals 14 residues. The sequenced CDR3 bases are TGTGGTGCTAGGGAAGGGGATTCTGGAAATACGCTCTAT. As protein: CGAREGDSGNTLY. The CDR3 in its entirety is CGAREGDSGNTLYF.

This clone was seen only a few times. Mouse germline and gene names are used. The sequenced fragment ends 1 residue before the CDR3 boundary, so the rest is inferred from the germline J gene. V is TRBV3 and J is TRBJ2-1; 11 bases match TRBD2. This CDR3 region has 13 residues. V lost 6 bases to trimming and J lost 9 bases; unmatched junction nucleotides: 4. Germline CDR1 and CDR2: SNHLY and FYNGKV (reference sequence). CDR3 DNA, as far as it was read: TGTGCCAGCAGTAGACTGGGGGGGGTTGAGCAGTTC. It specifies CASSRLGGVEQF. The whole CDR3 reads CASSRLGGVEQFF.

As regards this clone: Any gene name here is a mouse gene name. The read comes to an end 1 residue before the CDR3 does, leaving the germline J gene to fill in the end. The V and J genes are TRBV13-3 and TRBJ2-2; either TRBD1 or TRBD2 may supply D (5 bases each). The V gene's germline CDR1 is NNHDY and CDR2 SYVADS. The CDR3 consists of 15 residues. V was pared by 0 bases and J by 0 bases, with 6 bases between. The chain's CDR3 is CASSDGGANTGQLYF. The CDR3 bases that were read are TGTGCCAGCAGTGATGGGGGCGCAAACACCGGGCAGCTCTAC.

With respect to this clone: Gene and germline names: mouse. The DNA ends 1 residue before the CDR3 does, and the rest of the CDR3 is filled in from the germline J gene. This chain uses TRBV15 with TRBJ2-1; 7 bases fit TRBD1. This CDR3 contains 14 residues. Germline CDR1 reads SGHND; CDR2 reads FRSKSL. V was pared by 6 bases and J by 0 bases, with 2 bases of the junction left unmatched. The covered CDR3 bases are TGTGCCAGCAGGAGGGACAGTAACTATGCTGAGCAGTTC. It is translated as CASRRDSNYAEQF. The entire CDR3 reads CASRRDSNYAEQFF.

Of note for this clone: Germline and genes here are mouse. CDR3 sequence reads: CASSLDRVNYAEQFF. CDR3 bases read: TGTGCCAGCAGCTTAGACAGGGTTAACTATGCTGAGCAGTTC. This chain uses TRBV3 with TRBJ2-1; weak D call: TRBD1 (6 bases). The sequenced fragment ends 1 residue before the CDR3 boundary, so the rest is inferred from the germline J gene. Germline assignment: CDR1 SNHLY and CDR2 FYNGKV (reference sequence). This CDR3 is 15 amino acids long. V was trimmed by 1 base and J by 0 bases, leaving 7 bases between them.